This T cell receptor (beta chain) appears in the sequencing data of a study of cytomegalovirus exposure and HLA in healthy donors (TCRdb year 2017). For context, the study as a whole: An earlier analysis of 587 of the donors reported roughly 300 Gb of sequence data and 95 million to 130 million unique TCR beta sequences obtained from roughly 170 million T cells. Along with the approximately 650-subject first cohort, a separate validation cohort of over a hundred different subjects was used. All discovery cohort repertoires had been generated on a single sequencing platform. An earlier analysis of around 540 of the donors applied high-throughput TCR beta sequencing to assess whether each TCR beta V gene segment acted as functional or pseudogenic. Across approximately 400 genotyped donors of the cohort, an average of roughly 230,000 unique TCR beta nucleotide sequences per donor were sequenced, and roughly 20% of those sequences were non-productive. To predict cytomegalovirus infection status, the study brought together high-throughput TCR immunosequencing, statistical association of individual TCRs with disease status, and machine learning. The number of typed donors differed by locus: about 620-630 for A, B, C, DRB1 and DQB1; roughly 510 for DQA1; about 600 for DPA1; and about 450 for DPB1. Because of strong linkage in the cohort, 4 to 6 DR-DQ haplotypes were treated as single units for association and clustering. Donor age, sex, ethnicity and CMV serostatus were collected together with the repertoire data. The T cell repertoires of around 730 subjects were profiled by immunosequencing and related to cytomegalovirus serostatus. The later analysis used no new phenotypic data to find candidate immune exposures, relying instead on TCR beta sequences and their occurrence across donors. An early release that covered fewer than 750 HLA-typed donors contained around 300 gigabases of sequencing data and about 84 million unique TCR sequences. Of the roughly 400 genotyped donors, around 81% fell in the genetic ancestry cluster associated with self-reported Caucasian donors. In a later genetic analysis, genome-wide SNP genotypes for 398 of the 666 donors were used, and that subset was treated as a discovery cohort. The study was designed to test whether signatures of past pathogen exposure could be identified by cataloging public T cell receptors. To study patterns of TCR occurrence, a later analysis re-analyzed previously published TCR beta repertoires from 700 or so donors and added high-resolution HLA genotyping. HLA typing covered class I and class II loci at four-digit resolution. The paper as a whole reports these results and caveats: Some IMGT-functional V segments, including TRBV6-2 and TRBV6-3, could not be told apart with the 87-base-pair reads, so those segments were excluded. A further reported finding was that TCR beta sequences accurately predicted the HLA-A and HLA-B alleles for most subjects in the first cohort. A later genetic analysis associated a missense DCLRE1C variant with V-gene and J-gene trimming of TCR beta chains, and an independent cohort replicated the association. In a later analysis, the rate of TCR association differed among HLA loci, with DRB1 alleles having the most associated TCRs and HLA-C alleles having the fewest. The authors suggested that the approach could potentially be generalized to other disease states and immunological phenotypes. The cohort was sequenced for TCR beta chains only, and without alpha or paired-chain data the features that could be detected were limited. The only immune exposure information available for the cohort was CMV serostatus. Broadly in line with IMGT annotations, most TCR beta V segments showed up in productive rearrangements about 87% or about 30% of the time in an earlier analysis of several hundred of the donors. Several of the top co-occurrence clusters appeared to be linked to parvovirus B19, influenza, CMV and Epstein-Barr virus, according to a later analysis. A later analysis associated 17,000 or so TCR beta sequences with specific HLA alleles at a false discovery rate of 0.05. In both the original and validation cohorts, the classifier was reported to diagnose cytomegalovirus status with high specificity and sensitivity. The study gave a list of 150 to 200 TCR beta chains associated with cytomegalovirus. In vitro tests confirmed that a few of the cytomegalovirus-associated TCR beta chains recognize cytomegalovirus antigens. Correlated functional status among segregating V segments might be attributable to linkage disequilibrium, but an unknown experimental factor could not be ruled out. Because counts were too low, seventeen rarely observed V segments, including chromosome 9 orphons, were left out of the earlier analysis of about 620 of the donors. A later genetic analysis reported fewer N-insertions in productive TCRs among donors in an Asian-associated ancestry cluster than the roughly 700-donor mean. A later analysis found that HLA-associated TCR beta chains were more clonally expanded and had lower generation probabilities than equally common non-associated chains. Because some donors lacked HLA typing at each locus, the association tests relied only on the typed subset. In a later analysis, most CMV-associated TCR beta chains were found to appear HLA-restricted, with HLA associations seemingly driven largely by CMV exposure. Strong co-occurrence of HLA alleles, especially DR and DQ, made assigning TCR associations to individual alleles difficult. The sequencing pipeline was judged likely to have produced a cluster of highly shared sequence variants as a technical artifact. Most TCR sequences were seen in very few donors, while some public TCRs were found in many individuals. Roughly uniform sequencing depth across donors was assumed in presence/absence analyses, although this assumption may not hold.

Concerning this clone itself: Its antigen is not yet known. Per-base quality was not reported, and no clone a single base away is much larger than it.

The CDR3, cysteine through phenylalanine, is 12 amino acids long. Just CDR3 DNA is preserved here, 36 bases in frame from base 1. The germline V gene (reference sequence) yields SEHNR for CDR1 and FQNEAQ for CDR2. Trimming takes 5 bases from V and 6 bases from J, and the germline ends sit 9 bases apart. Library generation was performed with the immunoSEQ multiplex PCR assay. A mixture of 60 forward primers for TCR Vbeta segments and 13 reverse primers for TCR Jbeta segments was used in the multiplex PCR. A multiplex PCR assay on genomic DNA amplified the CDR3 region of rearranged TCR beta genes. On the Illumina HiSeq System, the amplified TCR beta libraries were sequenced as 87-base-pair reads. Under the source paper's analysis protocol: Across the roughly 670 repertoires, a later analysis counted tens of millions of unique TCR beta chains, approximately 12 million of which were shared by at least two donors. A nearest-neighbor algorithm error-corrected the raw reads and collapsed the reads into unique sequences, merging closely related sequences to remove PCR and sequencing errors. Alignment of CDR3 sequences to IMGT reference sequences was used to assign V, D and J gene segments. For a sequence to be retained, at least a six-nucleotide match to both a V gene segment and a J gene segment was required. Rearrangements were classified as productive when the CDR3 lacked stop codons and remained in frame with V and J, and all other rearrangements were classified as non-productive. CDR3 was defined by IMGT convention, running from the second conserved V-encoded cysteine to the conserved J-encoded phenylalanine. The earlier analysis of about 610 of the donors excluded any sequence lacking an unambiguous match to a single V gene segment. An earlier analysis of several hundred of the donors called V segments functional above 56.7% productive rearrangements and segregating when the between-donor standard deviation exceeded 5%. A statistical classification framework was developed to diagnose cytomegalovirus status using the catalog of TCR beta chain sequences. V and J gene assignment, in a later analysis, came from comparing TCR nucleotide sequences with IMGT/GENE-DB human TR gene sequences. The TCRdist pipeline was used in a later analysis to assign CDR3 sequences and most-parsimonious VDJ recombination scenarios. In a later analysis, each TCR beta chain was defined by its CDR3 amino acid sequence together with its V-gene family, and reads lacking a unique V-gene family were excluded. A later analysis removed roughly 590 highly shared, low-generation-probability nucleotide sequences to deal with suspected cross-contamination and a sequencing artifact. In a later analysis, a clonal expansion index was calculated for each public chain from normalized within-repertoire ranks of inferred template counts. In a later analysis, generation probabilities were computed with a VDJ recombination model fitted to out-of-frame rearrangements, and the resulting probabilities were checked against IGoR. In a later analysis, hypergeometric tests were used to score TCR-TCR, TCR-HLA and TCR-CMV co-occurrence, with a repertoire-size bias correction applied to TCR pairs. In a later analysis, false discovery rates were estimated by permuting HLA or CMV assignments 20 times. A later analysis grouped co-occurring TCRs with DBSCAN, adding TCRdist sequence similarity when clustering within HLA-allele-positive subsets. For co-occurrence clustering, repertoires with fewer than 30,000 or more than 120,000 public chains were excluded, along with several repertoires with anomalous nucleotide sharing. Not all clones reach the TCRdb copy of this immuneACCESS table, which keeps in-frame sequences only. Checked studies attribute under half of the gap to unresolved V genes and leave the rest unexplained. That table supplies the V and J calls and clone size; D and trimming were determined from the DNA. The sample table shows roughly 87,000 clones, and approximately 75% are seen once. Around 3.9% of the sample is in the top ten clones.

The cohort consisted of approximately 690 healthy bone marrow donors. Cohort members were all nominally healthy when sampled, although unrecorded immune exposures were likely present. The donor was CMV seronegative and belonged to the group of 350 or so seronegative cohort members. A peripheral blood sample was collected from each donor, and TCR beta sequencing was performed on peripheral blood mononuclear cells. Genomic DNA extraction from the blood cell samples was performed with the Qiagen DNeasy Blood Extraction Kit. The rearranged chain carries TRBV7-9 and TRBJ2-3; 5 matching bases give a weak D call of TRBD2. The sequencing sample was made of PBMCs. The clonotype comes from a man between 60 and 75 years old in good health and CMV-seronegative. The CDR3 region: CASSQSGDTQYF. The sequenced DNA is TGTGCCAGCAGCCAATCGGGGGATACGCAGTATTTT.